The clone carrying this T cell receptor beta chain was picked up many times. Its antigen remains unknown. This sample stems from a study of human T cells and chemical hapten exposure. The study's findings and limits: Positively correlated with patch test score were the counts of PT1 expanded TCRs. TCRs exceeding a frequency of 1 in 1000 stayed unchanged under DPC sensitization. Alopecia in all donors means immunity may differ from healthy individuals.

The time point is: pre-sensitization, week 0. Treatment indicated: therapeutic diphenylcyclopropenone sensitization with weekly scalp DPC. The library gave individual cDNA molecules unique molecular identifiers. TCRdb used MiXCR to reprocess the RACE reads, holding one entry per CDR3 protein. The sample records 38,000 or so distinct CDR3 sequences, 6% to 9.5% being singletons. The CDR3 has 14 amino acids. Deletions cut 2 bases from V and 2 bases from J, with 10 bases between. The germline V gene encodes CDR1 SGHNT and CDR2 YYREEE (reference sequence). Material: whole blood, obtained in connection with sensitization to the hapten diphenylcyclopropenone (DPC). This sequence was found in a woman between 50 and 59 years old with alopecia areata. Some clones in this sample may be carry-over from other donors' samples. V is TRBV5-4 and J is TRBJ2-5; the D gene is possibly TRBD2 (6 bases). The CDR3 reads CASSFRREQETQYF. As DNA, the CDR3 is TGTGCCAGCAGCTTTCGACGGGAGCAAGAGACCCAGTACTTC.